Given below is one T cell receptor beta chain in context. CDR3 length: 18 residues. V lost 0 bases and J lost 0, with 12 bases in between. Germline-derived CDR1 and CDR2 are LGHNA and YSLEER. These data originate in a study of T-cell reconstitution after alpha-beta-depleted transplantation in children. Preparation of the TCRbeta library involved a method that used unique molecular identifiers. TCRdb redid the calling of the PCR reads with MiXCR, one entry per CDR3 protein. The sample records about 980,000 distinct CDR3 sequences, under 30% being singletons. The rearrangement uses TRBV4-3 and TRBJ2-6; D gene unclear. The source is a boy less than two years old who had a stem cell transplant for SCID, so the T cells may come from the graft donor. Source: PBMCs, mostly from graft donor cells, taken 360 days after TCRalphabeta/CD19-depleted stem cell transplant. The CDR3 DNA reads as TGCGCCAGCAGCCAAGAGGGGTTTTTTAGCTCTGGGGCCAACGTCCTGACTTTC. This translates into CASSQEGFFSSGANVLTF.